This TCR beta chain comes out of a study of cytomegalovirus exposure and HLA in healthy donors. Across the whole study: Of some 400 genotyped donors, roughly 86% clustered with self-reported Caucasian donors. Study conclusions and caveats: 87-base-pair reads could not separate some V segments, including TRBV6-2 and TRBV6-3.

A word on this clone: Its matching antigen is unknown.

The CDR3 extends over 15 amino acids. With V trimmed by 2 bases and J by 8 bases, 10 bases remained unmatched. Germline V lookup: CDR1 SGHNT, CDR2 YENEEA. PCR used 60 Vbeta primers and 13 Jbeta primers. Assay used: immunoSEQ multiplex PCR; TCRdb lists only in-frame clones, some missing. The sample contains 200,000 to 250,000 clones, under 90% of which appear only once. At the time of sampling, donors were nominally healthy, though unrecorded immune exposures were likely. Sequencing input: PBMCs. The chain joins TRBV11-3 to TRBJ2-7; 9 bases are a match to TRBD2. This sequence was found in a human donor in good health. CDR3 amino acids: CASSLNGASGTQQYF. DNA for the CDR3: TGTGCCAGCAGCTTAAACGGGGCTAGCGGGACCCAGCAGTACTTC.